This T cell receptor beta chain came from a study of blood T cell repertoires in COVID-19. Germline CDR1 LGHNT, CDR2 FRNRAP. This CDR3 contains 14 residues. V was pared by 3 bases and J by 1 base, with 9 bases between. Libraries were prepared by immunoSEQ multiplex PCR; TCRdb keeps only in-frame clonotypes and omits some of them. This table has under 300,000 clones, about four fifths appearing once. This sequence was found in a middle-aged woman who had recovered from COVID-19. Input material: peripheral blood. V and J are TRBV12-5 and TRBJ1-2; D not certain. CDR3 amino acids: CASGLRGFNYGYTF. The CDR3 bases are TGTGCTAGTGGTTTACGAGGCTTTAACTATGGCTACACCTTC.